One and the same sample provided the 20 T cell receptor beta chains below, sequenced in a study of T cell repertoires in aging, cancer and after chemotherapy. Multiplex touch-down PCR with TRB-A/B primers amplified rearranged V-D-J TRB sequences. TCRdb re-analysed the multiplex PCR reads in MiXCR, keeping a single row per CDR3 protein. The repertoire holds more than 3,500 distinct CDR3 sequences, with 20% to 30% as singletons. Peripheral blood genomic DNA, not sorted cells or RNA, was the template. Input material: blood. All receptors derive from a human donor with a blood cancer.

The J gene is TRBJ2-3, the V gene TRBV14, with D hard to call. The germline gives CDR1 SGHDN, CDR2 FVKESK. The V end lost 8 bases, the J end lost 2 bases, and 11 bases lay between the germline ends. There are 13 residues in the CDR3. This CDR3 reads CASAQRFTDTQYF. CDR3 in DNA: TGTGCCAGCGCTCAGCGCTTCACAGATACGCAGTATTTT.

Only a few counts were recorded for this clonotype. The genes are TRBV6-2 or TRBV6-3 and TRBJ2-5; 7 bases are a match to TRBD2. Germline-derived CDR1 and CDR2 are MNHEY and SVGEGT. The CDR3 spans 15 residues. Trimming took 4 bases from V and 4 from J; bases not matched to a gene: 9. CDR3 region: CASSFGLDVGETQYF. The CDR3 DNA is TGTGCCAGCAGTTTCGGACTAGATGTGGGAGAGACCCAGTACTTC.

This clonotype has just a few counts. The chain recombines TRBV5-5 with TRBJ2-7, with D possibly being TRBD1 (5 bases). The length of the CDR3 is 14 residues. Germline V gives CDR1 SGHKS, CDR2 YYEKEE (reference sequence). V lost 4 bases and J lost 3, with 14 bases in between. In DNA form, the CDR3 reads TGTGCCAGCAGCCCCGGTCAGGGCGGCTACGAGCAGTACTTC. This encodes CASSPGQGGYEQYF.

The rearrangement uses TRBV6-5 and TRBJ1-2; 8 positions agree with TRBD1. Germline CDR1 and CDR2: MNHEY and SVGAGI. The CDR3 spans 16 residues. The trim removed 7 bases at V and 3 bases at J, leaving 13 bases unmatched. The CDR3 region is CASTSGAGGSHYGYTF. In DNA form, the CDR3 reads TGTGCCAGCACCTCCGGGGCAGGGGGCTCTCACTATGGCTACACCTTC.

The gene calls are TRBV12-3 or TRBV12-4 and TRBJ1-1, with D tentatively TRBD1 (5 bases). This CDR3 contains 11 residues. V was pared by 2 bases and J by 11 bases, with 9 bases between. As DNA, the CDR3 is TGTGCCAGCAGTTTACTGGGGGAGGCTTTCTTT. Its translation: CASSLLGEAFF.

This clonotype appeared a few times. V and J are TRBV15 and TRBJ2-3, with D hard to call. The CDR3 contains 17 residues. Per germline, CDR1 LNHNV and CDR2 YYDKDF (reference sequence). V was clipped by 1 base and J by 0 bases, with 14 bases between them. The CDR3 DNA reads as TGTGCCACCAGCAGAGCGACGGATGGCATTAGCACAGATACGCAGTATTTT. Its protein product is CATSRATDGISTDTQYF.

CDR3 amino acids: CAISDPGQGAGSYEQYF. The CDR3 DNA sequence: TGTGCCATCAGTGACCCTGGACAGGGGGCGGGTTCCTACGAGCAGTACTTC. The chain employs TRBV10-3 and TRBJ2-7; TRBD1 aligns across 11 bases. Germline CDR1 ENHRY, CDR2 SYGVKD. The CDR3 loop spans 17 amino acids. The trim removed 3 bases at V and 1 base at J, leaving 8 bases unmatched.

V and J are TRBV5-5 and TRBJ1-1; no definite D call. Trimming shortened V by 1 base and J by 5 bases, and 15 bases separated the two germline ends. The CDR3 length is 15 residues. Germline CDR1 is SGHKS and CDR2 is YYEKEE (reference sequence). The CDR3 sequence is CASSLKSTLGTEAFF. The CDR3 nucleotides are TGTGCCAGCAGCTTGAAGAGTACGCTGGGGACTGAAGCTTTCTTT. Complete variable domain (other parts from reference TRBV5-5 and TRBJ1-1): DAGVTQSPTHLIKTRGQQVTLRCSPISGHKSVSWYQQVLGQGPQFIFQYYEKEERGRGNFPDRFSARQFPNYSSELNVNALLLGDSALYLCASSLKSTLGTEAFFGQGTRLTVV.

The chain recombines TRBV27 with TRBJ1-3, with a weak D call TRBD1 (5 bases). Germline V gene sequence: CDR1 MNHEY, CDR2 SMNVEV (reference sequence). The V end was cut by 2 bases, the J end by 0 bases, with 8 bases between. The CDR3 consists of 15 residues. Here the CDR3 DNA reads TGTGCCAGCAGTTTAGCGGGGGGCTCTGGAAACACCATATATTTT. It codes for CASSLAGGSGNTIYF.

This clonotype was detected only a few times. This sequence joins TRBV18 and TRBJ2-7; TRBD1 aligns across 9 bases. The V gene's germline CDR1 is KGHSH and CDR2 LQKENI. The CDR3 consists of 14 residues. V lost 5 bases to trimming and J lost 8 bases; unmatched junction nucleotides: 10. As DNA, the CDR3 is TGTGCCAGCTCAGCGCGGGACAGGGCAGCGCAGCAGTACTTC. Its translation: CASSARDRAAQQYF. Based on the CDR3 plus reference TRBV18 and TRBJ2-7, the full variable domain is NAGVMQNPRHLVRRRGQEARLRCSPMKGHSHVYWYRQLPEEGLKFMVYLQKENIIDESGMPKERFSAEFPKEGPSILRIQQVVRGDSAAYFCASSARDRAAQQYFGPGTRLTVT.

The CDR3 here is CASSFRDRGRTDTQYF. The CDR3, as DNA: TGTGCCAGCAGCTTCCGGGACAGGGGGCGCACAGATACGCAGTATTTT. The chain employs TRBV7-9 and TRBJ2-3, with 12 bases fitting TRBD1. This CDR3 contains 16 residues. The germline gives CDR1 SEHNR, CDR2 FQNEAQ (reference sequence). V gave up 3 bases and J gave up 1 base; unmatched junction bases: 2.

By frequency in the sample, this clonotype is medium-sized. The CDR3 sequence: CAWRTGTYGYTF. The CDR3 DNA follows: TGTGCCTGGAGGACAGGGACCTATGGCTACACCTTC. The chain combines TRBV30 with TRBJ1-2, with 7 bases matching TRBD1. This CDR3 region has 12 residues. From germline, CDR1 is GTSNPN and CDR2 SVGIG (reference sequence). V gave up 3 bases and J gave up 4 bases; unmatched junction bases: 2.

The J gene is TRBJ1-3, the V gene TRBV5-6; D not certain. V lost 4 bases, J lost 0 bases, and 5 bases lay in between. This CDR3 is built from 13 residues. Germline V gene sequence: CDR1 SGHDT, CDR2 YYEEEE. The CDR3 protein is CASSRSSGNTIYF. CDR3 nucleotides: TGTGCCAGCAGCCGAAGCTCTGGAAACACCATATATTTT.

This clonotype was seen only a few times. The chain is built from TRBV6-1 and TRBJ1-4, with D perhaps TRBD1 (6 bases). From germline, CDR1 is MNHNS and CDR2 SASEGT. CDR3 length: 13 amino acids. Trimming removed 4 bases from V and 8 bases from J, with 11 bases in between. The CDR3 sequence: CASSAAGVEKLFF. CDR3 in DNA: TGTGCCAGCAGTGCGGCAGGGGTCGAAAAACTGTTTTTT.

Regarding this clonotype: The junction shows a germline mismatch at one end, possibly a read error. The V and J genes are TRBV5-6 and TRBJ2-7, with D hard to call. The CDR3 is 15 amino acids. Germline V gene sequence: CDR1 SGHDT, CDR2 YYEEEE. The CDR3 spells CARSLARPVIDEQYF. CDR3 nucleotide sequence: TGTGCCAGAAGCTTGGCCCGACCAGTCATAGACGAGCAGTACTTC.

This clonotype is judged medium-sized (0.01 to 0.1%). The chain uses TRBV6-5 and TRBJ1-4, with a possible D match to TRBD1 (6 bases). Trimming took off 0 bases at V and 3 bases at J, with 8 bases between the two ends. CDR3 length: 15 residues. Germline V gene sequence: CDR1 MNHEY, CDR2 SVGAGI. The CDR3 region is CASSYSQGANEKLFF. The DNA for the CDR3 is TGTGCCAGCAGTTACTCACAGGGCGCTAATGAAAAACTGTTTTTT.

The CDR3 DNA sequence: TGCGCCAGCAGCTTGTCCGCGGGACGGGGGAGCGGCTACAATGAGCAGTTCTTC. This sequence encodes CASSLSAGRGSGYNEQFF. This sequence joins TRBV5-1 and TRBJ2-1, with D maybe TRBD2 (6 bases). The CDR3 contains 18 residues. The germline CDR1 and CDR2 sequences are SGHRS and YFSETQ. V gave up 1 base and J gave up 3 bases, with 20 bases separating them.

This clonotype was counted a few times. V and J are TRBV5-1 and TRBJ2-3; 11 bases are shared with TRBD2. V shed 3 bases, J shed 3 bases, and the junction held 3 bases outside the gene matches. The germline V gene encodes CDR1 SGHRS and CDR2 YFSETQ. This CDR3 comprises 15 residues. The CDR3 sequence: CASSSRLAGTDTQYF. The CDR3 nucleotides are TGCGCCAGCAGCTCGAGACTAGCGGGGACAGATACGCAGTATTTT.

This clonotype has only a few counts. The chain joins TRBV5-4 to TRBJ2-1; TRBD2 aligns across 8 bases. The V gene end was trimmed by 0 bases and the J gene end by 3 bases; junction bases not matched to a gene: 2. The V gene's germline CDR1 is SGHNT and CDR2 YYREEE (reference sequence). The CDR3 loop spans 15 amino acids. The CDR3, as DNA: TGTGCCAGCAGCTTGGGTGGGACTAGCTACAATGAGCAGTTCTTC. Translation gives CASSLGGTSYNEQFF. Full variable domain (remainder filled in from reference TRBV5-4 and TRBJ2-1): ETGVTQSPTHLIKTRGQQVTLRCSSQSGHNTVSWYQQALGQGPQFIFQYYREEENGRGNFPPRFSGLQFPNYSSELNVNALELDDSALYLCASSLGGTSYNEQFFGPGTRLTVL.

As to this clonotype: Being one base from a much bigger clone, this may be a read error. V usage is TRBV19 and J usage is TRBJ2-6; D possibly corresponds to TRBD2 (5 bases). V was cut by 10 bases and J by 1 base, with 14 bases left in between. The V gene's germline CDR1 is LNHDA and CDR2 SQIVND (reference sequence). CDR3 length equals 15 residues. The CDR3 DNA reads TGTGCCAATACCCCGACGGGATCTGGGGCCAACGTCCTGACTTTC. This encodes CANTPTGSGANVLTF.